These 9 T cell receptor beta chains were all obtained from the same sample, sequenced in a study of regulatory T cells in long-lasting Graves disease (dated by TCRdb to the early 2020s). Read against the paper, the sample's time point label means: persistent/refractory GD, antithyroid drugs over 5 years with positive TRAb. For both TCR sequencing and RNA sequencing, RNA was extracted from PBMCs using TRIzol. Receptor amplification or capture employed multiplex PCR. The instrument was an Illumina HiSeq 4000. To build TCR beta libraries, CDR3 regions were amplified by Arm-PCR using iRepertoire HTBI primers. Starting from the raw public reads, TCRdb applied fastp trimming at Q25, assembled clones with MiXCR and retained in-frame beta chains. Entries are consolidated by CDR3 protein sequence, retaining the most common genes and DNA. The sample includes about 470,000 distinct CDR3 sequences, with roughly 20% observed a single time. Clones ranked in the top ten supply under 9% of the sample.

This specimen was peripheral blood mononuclear cells (PBMCs), taken when the disease was refractory, from a patient treated with antithyroid drugs. The receptors derive from a female donor with Graves disease.

There are many counts of this clonotype. The genes are TRBV12-3 or TRBV12-4 and TRBJ1-5, with a possible D match to TRBD1 (5 bases). This CDR3 is built from 13 residues. Trimming left V 4 bases short and J 7 bases short, with 11 bases between. In DNA form, the CDR3 reads TGTGCCAGCAGTTCCCCCGGGGGGCAGCCCCAGCATTTT. It yields the protein CASSSPGGQPQHF.

This clonotype was detected only once. This chain links TRBV24-1 with TRBJ2-1; TRBD2 might be the D (6 bases). The CDR3 is 15 residues long. Germline-derived CDR1 and CDR2 are KGHDR and SFDVKD. Between the trimmed V and J ends, which lost 3 bases and 7 bases, there was a span of 15 bases. The CDR3 spells CATSDIQGGSNEQFF. Here the CDR3 DNA reads TGTGCCACCAGTGATATCCAGGGAGGTAGTAATGAGCAGTTCTTC.

Concerning this clonotype: Possible read error: a much larger clone is one base away. This chain links TRBV28 with TRBJ1-6; D is uncertain. The CDR3 contains 12 residues. Germline values: CDR1 MDHEN, CDR2 SYDVKM. V gave up 5 bases and J gave up 4 bases, with 3 bases separating them. CDR3 nucleotides: TGTGCCAGCAGTGTTTATAATTCACCCCTCCACTTT. It specifies CASSVYNSPLHF. Looking up the rest from reference TRBV28 and TRBJ1-6 gives the full variable domain: DVKVTQSSRYLVKRTGEKVFLECVQDMDHENMFWYRQDPGLGLRLIYFSYDVKMKEKGDIPEGYSVSREKKERFSLILESASTNQTSMYLCASSVYNSPLHFGNGTRLTVT.

CDR3 in amino acids: CASSSNPINTGELFF. CDR3 coding DNA: TGCGCCAGCAGCTCCAATCCGATTAACACCGGGGAGCTGTTTTTT. This chain uses TRBV5-1 with TRBJ2-2; D not certain. From germline, CDR1 is SGHRS and CDR2 YFSETQ. The CDR3 runs to 15 residues. The V end was cut by 3 bases, the J end by 2 bases, with 11 bases between.

Concerning this clonotype itself: A read error may be the cause here, since a much bigger clone is one base away. This chain links TRBV9 with TRBJ2-7; 11 positions match TRBD2. Germline loops: CDR1 SGDLS, CDR2 YYNGEE. There are 15 residues in the CDR3. The CDR3 sequence: CVSSTGTSGNYEQYF. DNA for the CDR3: TGTGTCAGCAGTACCGGGACTAGCGGAAATTACGAGCAGTACTTC.

For the CDR3, the DNA is TGCAGTGCTGGAGCGGGTCTCAACTACGAGCAGTACTTC. The encoded protein is CSAGAGLNYEQYF. This chain links TRBV20-1 with TRBJ2-7; D perhaps matches TRBD2 (6 bases). Germline-derived CDR1 and CDR2 are DFQATT and SNEGSKA (reference sequence). The CDR3 sequence is 13 residues long. V dropped 5 bases and J dropped 3 bases, with 14 bases sitting between them.

The chain links TRBV30 to TRBJ2-2; maybe TRBD2 (5 bases). CDR3 size: 14 residues. V shed 6 bases and J shed 6 bases, with 17 bases lying between them. Germline V gene sequence: CDR1 GTSNPN, CDR2 SVGIG (reference sequence). Here the CDR3 reads CACNFLRVSGELFF. For the CDR3, the DNA is TGTGCCTGTAACTTCTTGAGGGTGTCCGGGGAGCTGTTTTTT. Filled out from reference TRBV30 and TRBJ2-2, the complete variable domain reads SQTIHQWPATLVQPVGSPLSLECTVEGTSNPNLYWYRQAAGRGLQLLFYSVGIGQISSEVPQNLSASRPQDRQFILSSKKLLLSDSGFYLCACNFLRVSGELFFGEGSRLTVL.

The sample holds a few counts of this clonotype. The chain couples TRBV6-4 to TRBJ2-2; unclear D gene. Germline V gene lookup returns CDR1 MRHNA and CDR2 SNTAGT. This CDR3 has 17 residues. V dropped 0 bases and J dropped 6 bases, with 17 bases sitting between them. The CDR3, as DNA: TGTGCCAGCAGTGACTCGACTTCTTCTGGGGTGGCCGGGGAGCTGTTTTTT. Its translation is CASSDSTSSGVAGELFF.

This rearrangement joins TRBV5-4 to TRBJ1-2, with 8 bases matching TRBD1. The V gene's germline CDR1 is SGHNT and CDR2 YYREEE (reference sequence). The CDR3 is made up of 16 amino acids. J lost 4 bases, V lost 0 bases, and 8 bases had no gene match. In DNA, the CDR3 is TGTGCCAGCAGCTTGGTCCAGGGGGCTTCTAGCTATGGCTACACCTTC. It specifies CASSLVQGASSYGYTF.